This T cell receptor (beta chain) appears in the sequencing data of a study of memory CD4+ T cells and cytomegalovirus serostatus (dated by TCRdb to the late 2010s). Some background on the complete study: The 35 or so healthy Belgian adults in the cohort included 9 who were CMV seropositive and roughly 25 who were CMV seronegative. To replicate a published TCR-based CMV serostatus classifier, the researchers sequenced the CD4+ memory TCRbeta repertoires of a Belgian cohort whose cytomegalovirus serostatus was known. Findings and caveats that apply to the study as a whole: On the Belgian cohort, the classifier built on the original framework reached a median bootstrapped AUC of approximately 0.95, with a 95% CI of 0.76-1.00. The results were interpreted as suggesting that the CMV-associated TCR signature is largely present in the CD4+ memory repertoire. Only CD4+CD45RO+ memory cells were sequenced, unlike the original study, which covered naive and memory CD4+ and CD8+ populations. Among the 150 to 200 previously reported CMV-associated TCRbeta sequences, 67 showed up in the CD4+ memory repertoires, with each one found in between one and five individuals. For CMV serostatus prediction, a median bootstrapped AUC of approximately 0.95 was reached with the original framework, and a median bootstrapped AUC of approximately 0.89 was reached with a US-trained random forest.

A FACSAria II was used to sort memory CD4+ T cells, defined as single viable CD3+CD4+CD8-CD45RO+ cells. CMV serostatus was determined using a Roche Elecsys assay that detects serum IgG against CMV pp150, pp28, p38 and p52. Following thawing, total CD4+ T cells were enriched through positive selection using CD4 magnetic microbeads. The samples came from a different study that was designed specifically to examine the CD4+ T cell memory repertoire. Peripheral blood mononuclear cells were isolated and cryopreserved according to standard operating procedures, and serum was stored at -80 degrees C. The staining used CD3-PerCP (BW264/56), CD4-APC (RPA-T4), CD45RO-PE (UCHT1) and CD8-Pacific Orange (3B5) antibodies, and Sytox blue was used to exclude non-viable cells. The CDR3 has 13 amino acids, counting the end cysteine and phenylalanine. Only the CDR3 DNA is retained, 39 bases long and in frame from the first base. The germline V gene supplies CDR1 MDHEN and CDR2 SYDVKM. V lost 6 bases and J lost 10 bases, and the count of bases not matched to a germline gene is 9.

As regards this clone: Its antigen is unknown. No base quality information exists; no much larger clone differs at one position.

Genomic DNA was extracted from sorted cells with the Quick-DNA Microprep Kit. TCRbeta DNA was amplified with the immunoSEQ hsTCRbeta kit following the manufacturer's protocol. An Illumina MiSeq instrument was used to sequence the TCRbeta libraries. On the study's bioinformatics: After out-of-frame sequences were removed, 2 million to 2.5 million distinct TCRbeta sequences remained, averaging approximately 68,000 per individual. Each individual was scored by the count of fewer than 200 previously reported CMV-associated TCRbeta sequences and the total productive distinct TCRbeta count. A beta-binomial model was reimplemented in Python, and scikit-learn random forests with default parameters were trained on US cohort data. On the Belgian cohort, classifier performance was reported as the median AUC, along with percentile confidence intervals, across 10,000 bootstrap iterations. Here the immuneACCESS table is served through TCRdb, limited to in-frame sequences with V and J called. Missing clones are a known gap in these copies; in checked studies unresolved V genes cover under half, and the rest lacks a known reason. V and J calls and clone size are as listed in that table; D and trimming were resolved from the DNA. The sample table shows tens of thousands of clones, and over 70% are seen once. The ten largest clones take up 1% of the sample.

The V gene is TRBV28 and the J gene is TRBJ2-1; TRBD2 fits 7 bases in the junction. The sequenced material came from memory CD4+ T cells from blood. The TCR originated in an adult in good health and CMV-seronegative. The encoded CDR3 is CASRPNSGREQFF. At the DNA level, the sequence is TGTGCCAGCAGGCCAAATAGCGGGCGAGAGCAGTTCTTC.